A selection of T cell receptor beta chains follows, all from one sample in a study of blood T cell repertoires in COVID-19. TCRdb's copy holds only in-frame clones and misses some; the assay was immunoSEQ multiplex PCR. The table records fewer than 500,000 clones, around 87% of them present only once. Sequenced material: PBMCs or T cells enriched from blood (not recorded which). Source of these receptors: a man younger than 45 who had recovered from COVID-19. Both conserved end residues are part of each CDR3. Each record gives: J gene, D gene, clone size, V gene, CDR3 DNA, CDR3 protein. D genes are given only for firm matches. Where a row states a size, it is once, few, many or the class of an expanded clone; other rows omit it.

j_gene: TRBJ2-7; d_gene: TRBD1; abundance: few; v_gene: TRBV5-5; CDR3nt: TGTGCCAGCAGCTTTTTGGGACAGGGCTCCTACGAGCAGTACTTC; CDR3aa: CASSFLGQGSYEQYF
j_gene: TRBJ2-6; d_gene: NA; abundance: NA; v_gene: TRBV3-1/TRBV3-2; CDR3nt: TGTGCCAGCAGCCAAATAGCCAGGGTCTCTGGGGCCAACGTCCTGACTTTC; CDR3aa: CASSQIARVSGANVLTF
j_gene: TRBJ1-3; d_gene: NA; abundance: NA; v_gene: TRBV28; CDR3nt: TGTGCCAGCAGCGCAGCTGGAAACACCATATATTTT; CDR3aa: CASSAAGNTIYF
j_gene: TRBJ2-3; d_gene: NA; abundance: NA; v_gene: TRBV19; CDR3nt: TGTGCCAGTAGTATAGAGAGAGGGCGAGATACGCAGTATTTT; CDR3aa: CASSIERGRDTQYF
j_gene: TRBJ1-1; d_gene: NA; abundance: NA; v_gene: TRBV7-9; CDR3nt: TGTGCCAGCAGCTCTACAGTGAACACTGAAGCTTTCTTT; CDR3aa: CASSSTVNTEAFF
j_gene: TRBJ1-5; d_gene: TRBD1; abundance: few; v_gene: TRBV18; CDR3nt: TGTGCCAGCTCAACAGGGACAGGCGGTTCCAATCAGCCCCAGCATTTT; CDR3aa: CASSTGTGGSNQPQHF
j_gene: TRBJ2-7; d_gene: TRBD1; abundance: NA; v_gene: TRBV10-2; CDR3nt: TGCGCCAGCACCCAAGCCGGGACAGGGGACTTCTACGAGCAGTACTTC; CDR3aa: CASTQAGTGDFYEQYF
j_gene: TRBJ1-1; d_gene: NA; abundance: NA; v_gene: TRBV12-3/TRBV12-4; CDR3nt: TGTGCCAGCAGTTTTCAGAACACTGAAGCTTTCTTT; CDR3aa: CASSFQNTEAFF
j_gene: TRBJ2-2; d_gene: TRBD1; abundance: NA; v_gene: TRBV7-2; CDR3nt: TGTGCCACCAACCGGGACAGGAACACCGGGGAGCTGTTTTTT; CDR3aa: CATNRDRNTGELFF
j_gene: TRBJ2-2; d_gene: TRBD1; abundance: once; v_gene: TRBV6-5; CDR3nt: TGTGCCAGCAGTCTACAGGGGGGCAGCGGGGAGCTGTTTTTT; CDR3aa: CASSLQGGSGELFF
j_gene: TRBJ2-5; d_gene: NA; abundance: once; v_gene: TRBV5-1; CDR3nt: TGCGCCAGCAGTATCCGGGGGCAGGGGGGAGAGACCCAGTACTTC; CDR3aa: CASSIRGQGGETQYF
j_gene: TRBJ1-3; d_gene: NA; abundance: NA; v_gene: TRBV2; CDR3nt: TGTGCCAGCAGTTCCCCAGAGGTTCTCTCTGGAAACACCATATATTTT; CDR3aa: CASSSPEVLSGNTIYF
j_gene: TRBJ2-3; d_gene: TRBD1; abundance: NA; v_gene: TRBV5-5; CDR3nt: TGTGCCAGCAGTCATGCCGGGACAGCTAAGACAGATACGCAGTATTTT; CDR3aa: CASSHAGTAKTDTQYF
j_gene: TRBJ2-7; d_gene: TRBD1; abundance: once; v_gene: TRBV5-4; CDR3nt: TGTGCCAGCAGCCAGACAGGGGTCTTCTACGAGCAGTACTTC; CDR3aa: CASSQTGVFYEQYF
j_gene: TRBJ1-3; d_gene: TRBD1; abundance: NA; v_gene: TRBV24-1; CDR3nt: TGTGCCACCAGTGTTCGGACAGGCCCTTCTCCCTCTGGAAACACCATATATTTT; CDR3aa: CATSVRTGPSPSGNTIYF
j_gene: TRBJ1-2; d_gene: TRBD1; abundance: NA; v_gene: TRBV12-3/TRBV12-4; CDR3nt: TGTGCCAGCAGTTTGACAGGGAACTATGGCTACACCTTC; CDR3aa: CASSLTGNYGYTF
j_gene: TRBJ2-7; d_gene: TRBD1; abundance: NA; v_gene: TRBV5-1; CDR3nt: TGCGCCAGCAGCTTGGGGACAGGGAATGGCGAGCAGTACTTC; CDR3aa: CASSLGTGNGEQYF
j_gene: TRBJ1-1; d_gene: TRBD1; abundance: NA; v_gene: TRBV3-1/TRBV3-2; CDR3nt: TGTGCCAGCAGCCAGATTGGTAGGCGGGACAGGGGCACTGAAGCTTTCTTT; CDR3aa: CASSQIGRRDRGTEAFF
j_gene: TRBJ2-5; d_gene: NA; abundance: NA; v_gene: TRBV20-1; CDR3nt: TGCAGTGCTAGTGCCGGTGAGACCCAGTACTTC; CDR3aa: CSASAGETQYF
j_gene: TRBJ2-5; d_gene: NA; abundance: NA; v_gene: TRBV12-3/TRBV12-4; CDR3nt: TGTGCCAGCAGTTTTCCCTACCAAGAGACCCAGTACTTC; CDR3aa: CASSFPYQETQYF
j_gene: TRBJ2-7; d_gene: NA; abundance: NA; v_gene: TRBV14; CDR3nt: TGTGCCAGCAGCCAAGATGCACTGAGCTCCTACGAGCAGTACTTC; CDR3aa: CASSQDALSSYEQYF
j_gene: TRBJ1-6; d_gene: NA; abundance: NA; v_gene: TRBV9; CDR3nt: TGTGCCAGCAGCGATCGCAGGCCCGAATCACCCCTCCACTTT; CDR3aa: CASSDRRPESPLHF
j_gene: TRBJ1-5; d_gene: TRBD1; abundance: NA; v_gene: TRBV7-8; CDR3nt: TGTGCCAGCAGCTTCAGGACAGGGGGCGATCAGCCCCAGCATTTT; CDR3aa: CASSFRTGGDQPQHF
j_gene: TRBJ2-3; d_gene: TRBD2; abundance: NA; v_gene: TRBV2; CDR3nt: TGTGCCAGCAGCCCCCGGGAGGCCTTAAGCACAGATACGCAGTATTTT; CDR3aa: CASSPREALSTDTQYF
j_gene: TRBJ1-5; d_gene: TRBD1; abundance: NA; v_gene: TRBV7-8; CDR3nt: TGTGCCAGCAGCCAGCAGGGACAGGCCAATCAGCCCCAGCATTTT; CDR3aa: CASSQQGQANQPQHF
j_gene: TRBJ1-2; d_gene: NA; abundance: NA; v_gene: TRBV9; CDR3nt: TGTGCCAGCAGCCCCTCCGGGGATCCTAACTATGGCTACACCTTC; CDR3aa: CASSPSGDPNYGYTF
j_gene: TRBJ1-2; d_gene: TRBD1; abundance: NA; v_gene: TRBV5-1; CDR3nt: TGCGCCAGCAGCTGGGGGGACAGGGAAGGCTACACCTTC; CDR3aa: CASSWGDREGYTF
j_gene: TRBJ1-6; d_gene: NA; abundance: once; v_gene: TRBV30; CDR3nt: TGTGCCTGGAAGGGAGTCGATTCACCCCTCCACTTT; CDR3aa: CAWKGVDSPLHF
j_gene: TRBJ1-1; d_gene: TRBD1; abundance: NA; v_gene: TRBV6-5; CDR3nt: TGTGCCAGCAGTTACTCGGGACAGGGACAGAACACTGAAGCTTTCTTT; CDR3aa: CASSYSGQGQNTEAFF
j_gene: TRBJ2-5; d_gene: NA; abundance: NA; v_gene: TRBV7-8; CDR3nt: TGTGCCAGCAGCTTGGCTGGGAGGCCCCAGGAGACCCAGTACTTC; CDR3aa: CASSLAGRPQETQYF
j_gene: TRBJ2-3; d_gene: TRBD2; abundance: NA; v_gene: TRBV4-1; CDR3nt: TGCGCCAGCAGCCCTAGCGGGGGAGAAAGGAACGGGGCCACTAGCACAGATACGCAGTATTTT; CDR3aa: CASSPSGGERNGATSTDTQYF
j_gene: TRBJ1-5; d_gene: NA; abundance: few; v_gene: TRBV27; CDR3nt: TGTGCCAGCAGCGACCGGCGGAGGCATTTT; CDR3aa: CASSDRRRHF
j_gene: TRBJ1-2; d_gene: NA; abundance: NA; v_gene: TRBV28; CDR3nt: TGTGCCAGCAGTTCCGAACCCCAAATCGGCTATGGCTACACCTTC; CDR3aa: CASSSEPQIGYGYTF
j_gene: TRBJ1-2; d_gene: TRBD1; abundance: NA; v_gene: TRBV5-1; CDR3nt: TGCGCCAGCAGCCCTAACGACAGGGAACAGATCTATGGCTACACCTTC; CDR3aa: CASSPNDREQIYGYTF
j_gene: TRBJ1-2; d_gene: TRBD1; abundance: NA; v_gene: TRBV7-8; CDR3nt: TGTGCCAGCAGCCGAGGGACAGGGTATCCATATGGCTACACCTTC; CDR3aa: CASSRGTGYPYGYTF
j_gene: TRBJ1-2; d_gene: TRBD1; abundance: NA; v_gene: TRBV7-8; CDR3nt: TGTGCCAGCAGCTTCGAATCCGGGACAGCGACCTTC; CDR3aa: CASSFESGTATF
j_gene: TRBJ2-5; d_gene: NA; abundance: NA; v_gene: TRBV12-5; CDR3nt: TGTGCTAGTGGGTATTCGGAGACCCAGTACTTC; CDR3aa: CASGYSETQYF
j_gene: TRBJ1-1; d_gene: NA; abundance: NA; v_gene: TRBV18; CDR3nt: TGTGCCAGCTCCCCGCAGGGCAAGAACACTGAAGCTTTCTTT; CDR3aa: CASSPQGKNTEAFF